The following is a T cell receptor (beta chain) sequence with its context. Its antigen is still unknown. No qualities accompany the bases; no much larger clone lies one base away. This sample is part of a study of early T cells in non-severe SARS-CoV-2 infection (dated by TCRdb to 2020 to 2022). Context from the whole study: Because TCR sequencing was done on bulk RNA from unsorted whole blood, the alpha and beta chains could not be paired.

The library was prepared using 5' RACE. For sequencing, a NextSeq 500 was employed. To correct for sequencing error and PCR bias, the TCR library protocol tagged individual cDNA molecules with unique molecular identifiers. Sequencing covered both TCR alpha and beta chains, and within each sample the abundances of alpha and beta sequences were tightly co-correlated. As for the original processing: Decombinator V4 was used to annotate TCR sequences for V gene, J gene and CDR3. Expanded TCRs were defined as changing significantly between any two time points under a Poisson model with p below 0.0001. Abundances of TCRs were expressed as counts per million after normalisation to the total number of TCRs sequenced in each sample. TRAV1-2 paired with TRAJ12, TRAJ20 or TRAJ33 defined MAIT TCRs, while TRAV10 paired with TRAJ18 defined iNKT TCRs. A search of VDJdb, accessed on 1 November 2021, was run for TCRs annotated to CMV, EBV and SARS-CoV-2, with TCRs annotated for multiple antigens excluded. In TCRdb, the public reads were trimmed at Q25 with fastp and aligned with MiXCR, with productive beta chains retained. Rows are unified per CDR3 protein, each entry keeping the most common DNA and genes. The V and J calls come from TCRdb's annotation, not from the publication. The sample data list about 55,000 distinct CDR3 sequences, and about 16% of these were observed just once. The ten largest clones add up to over 8% of the sample.

Per the germline V gene, SGHVS is the CDR1 and FQNEAQ is the CDR2. Measured from the cysteine to the phenylalanine, the CDR3 is 17 residues long. Of the read, only the CDR3 DNA is kept; its 51 bases are in frame from base 1. V was cut back by 6 bases and J by 3 bases, leaving a gap of 23 bases between them. The paper as a whole reports these results and caveats: Matching against VDJdb was skewed toward anti-spike CD8 responses, likely underestimated virus-specific expansions, and missed private and CD4 specificities.

This was a case-control study nested in a cohort of healthcare workers in London, UK, who had nasopharyngeal swab PCR tests and blood samples taken every week. Healthcare workers were recruited during the week of the UK lockdown, between 23 and 31 March 2020, and followed weekly for up to about 15 weeks. The specimen comprised whole blood, sampled at baseline. The V gene is TRBV7-8 and the J gene is TRBJ2-5, with TRBD1 as a weak D call on 5 bases. This receptor was identified in an adult who was a healthcare worker with PCR-confirmed SARS-CoV-2 infection or an uninfected control (not recorded which). The CDR3 region has the sequence CASRERQTHYLKETQYF. The DNA reads as follows: TGTGCCAGCAGGGAACGACAGACCCACTATTTAAAAGAGACCCAGTACTTC.